This T cell receptor beta chain appears in the sequencing data of a study of T cells in Graves' hyperthyroidism and ophthalmopathy. Study-level results: Most thyroid-expanded clonotypes above 0.001 were also found in blood. Ophthalmopathy, as predicted by the model, came a median 6.5 months after the prediction.

There were TCR beta CDR3 regions amplified from RNA transcripts. The HTBI primer set was used in a first-round RT-PCR of the TCR CDR3. TCRdb passed the multiplex PCR reads through MiXCR, listing each CDR3 protein once. Found here are hundreds of thousands of distinct CDR3 sequences, roughly 15% of them singletons; the top ten hold roughly a tenth. This clonotype was detected many times. Antigen unknown. V dropped 2 bases and J dropped 3 bases, with 17 bases sitting between them. CDR1 is MNHEY and CDR2 is SVGEGT in the germline V gene. The CDR3 sequence is 17 residues long. This clonotype was obtained from a woman between 18 and 30 years old with Graves' hyperthyroidism. The V call is TRBV6-2 or TRBV6-3, the J call TRBJ2-1; either TRBD1 or TRBD2 may fit D (5 bases each). Sequenced input: blood. As DNA, the CDR3 is TGTGCCAGCAGTTACCGAGCTACGGGAAGGGGCTACAATGAGCAGTTCTTC. It specifies CASSYRATGRGYNEQFF.